Following are 9 T cell receptor beta chains from one sample sequenced in a study of Graves' ophthalmopathy and Graves' hyperthyroidism. TCR beta CDR3 regions were amplified from RNA transcripts. A first-round RT-PCR used HTBI primers, followed by a second-round multiplex PCR. One entry per CDR3 protein results from TCRdb running MiXCR on the multiplex PCR reads. The sample lists about 210,000 distinct CDR3 sequences, 25% to 35% occurring once. What was sequenced was peripheral blood. These receptors all stem from a man aged 45 to 65 with Graves' ophthalmopathy.

In this sample, this clonotype turned up many times. The J gene is TRBJ2-2, the V gene TRBV9; D is possibly TRBD1 (6 bases). The V end was cut by 0 bases, the J end by 1 base, with 13 bases between. CDR1 and CDR2 (germline): SGDLS, YYNGEE. This CDR3 comprises 17 residues. CDR3 DNA sequence: TGTGCCAGCAGCGTAGAGTGGGGGCGGGTGAACACCGGGGAGCTGTTTTTT. This sequence encodes CASSVEWGRVNTGELFF.

The CDR3 protein is CASSHGQILNTEAFF. The CDR3 DNA follows: TGTGCCAGCAGCCATGGACAGATTTTGAACACTGAAGCTTTCTTT. J is TRBJ1-1 and V is TRBV28, with D possibly TRBD1 on 6 matching bases. Trimming took off 6 bases at V and 0 bases at J, with 14 bases between the two ends. Germline assignment: CDR1 MDHEN and CDR2 SYDVKM. The CDR3 is made up of 15 amino acids.

This clonotype was observed at least ten times. V is TRBV25-1 and J is TRBJ2-2, with 10 nucleotides matching TRBD1. V was pared by 7 bases and J by 7 bases, with 9 bases of the junction left unmatched. Germline V gives CDR1 MGHDK, CDR2 SYGVNS. This CDR3 comprises 15 residues. The CDR3 region has the DNA TGTGCCAGCAATGGACAGGGGGAGACCGGCGGGGAGCTGTTTTTT. It encodes CASNGQGETGGELFF.

This clonotype appeared many times. The chain uses TRBV6-2 or TRBV6-3 and TRBJ2-7, with a possible D match to TRBD2 (5 bases). Germline lookup yields CDR1 MNHEY and CDR2 SVGEGT. The CDR3 contains 13 residues. V lost 5 bases, J lost 5 bases, and 13 bases lay in between. Written as DNA, the CDR3 is TGTGCCAGCAGTCCGGGAAATGTGGACGAGCAGTACTTC. It codes for CASSPGNVDEQYF.

This clonotype has just a few counts. The chain links TRBV6-5 to TRBJ2-7; 7 bases fit TRBD1. Germline V gives CDR1 MNHEY, CDR2 SVGAGI. V lost 2 bases, J lost 5 bases, and 3 bases stayed unmatched. The CDR3 loop spans 13 amino acids. CDR3 bases: TGTGCCAGCAGTTACGCACAGGGGAACGAGCAGTACTTC. This codes for CASSYAQGNEQYF.

This clonotype appeared a single time. The gene calls are TRBV7-8 and TRBJ2-5; D is possibly TRBD2 (7 bases). The V and J ends lost 4 bases and 4 bases respectively, with 19 bases between them. Germline V gene data show CDR1 as SGHVS and CDR2 as FQNEAQ. The CDR3 spans 16 residues. CDR3 DNA: TGTGCCAGCAGCTCCGGGGGGTTAACAGGGCTAGAGACCCAGTACTTC. Translation gives CASSSGGLTGLETQYF.

The chain has TRBV28 and TRBJ1-1; 10 bases agree with TRBD1. V dropped 10 bases and J dropped 1; count of bases not matched to a gene: 9. The CDR3 sequence is 15 residues long. Per the germline V gene, CDR1 is MDHEN and CDR2 is SYDVKM. Written as DNA, the CDR3 is TGTGCCACCAGGCCGGGACAGGGGCGGAACACTGAAGCTTTCTTT. It is translated as CATRPGQGRNTEAFF.

The table lists this clonotype with many counts. V gene TRBV11-3 combines with J gene TRBJ2-2, with 8 nucleotides matching TRBD1. CDR3 size: 15 residues. Germline trimming cut 5 bases from V and 5 bases from J; bases unmatched to any gene: 7. CDR1 and CDR2 from the germline V gene are SGHNT and YENEEA. CDR3 sequence: CASSVGQGGTGELFF. The CDR3 region has the DNA TGTGCCAGCAGCGTCGGACAGGGAGGTACCGGGGAGCTGTTTTTT.

At least ten counts were recorded for this clonotype. The chain carries TRBV28 and TRBJ2-5; 9 bases line up with TRBD2. V lost 5 bases to trimming and J lost 5 bases; unmatched junction nucleotides: 12. Germline loops: CDR1 MDHEN, CDR2 SYDVKM. This CDR3 contains 16 residues. The CDR3 region has the DNA TGTGCCAGCAGTCCCCCCCTTAGCGGGAGTTGGGAGACCCAGTACTTC. It codes for CASSPPLSGSWETQYF.